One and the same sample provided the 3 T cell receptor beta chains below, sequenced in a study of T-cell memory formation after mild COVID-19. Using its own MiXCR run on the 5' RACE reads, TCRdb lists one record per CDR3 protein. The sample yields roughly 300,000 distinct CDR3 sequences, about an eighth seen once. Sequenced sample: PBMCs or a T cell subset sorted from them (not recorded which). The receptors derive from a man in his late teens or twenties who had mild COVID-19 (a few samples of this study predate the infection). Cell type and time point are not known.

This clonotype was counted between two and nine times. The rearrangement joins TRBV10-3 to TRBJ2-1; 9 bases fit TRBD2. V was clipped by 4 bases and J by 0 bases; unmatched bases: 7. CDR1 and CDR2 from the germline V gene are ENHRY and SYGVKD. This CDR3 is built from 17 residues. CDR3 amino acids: CAISVFAGGPSYNEQFF. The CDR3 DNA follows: TGTGCCATCAGTGTGTTTGCGGGGGGGCCCTCCTACAATGAGCAGTTCTTC.

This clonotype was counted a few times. In nucleotides, the CDR3 is TGTGCCAGCAGTTACCATGGGACTAGCGGGGAACAAGAGACCCAGTACTTC. Translating it yields CASSYHGTSGEQETQYF. This rearrangement joins TRBV6-2 or TRBV6-3 to TRBJ2-5, with 13 positions matching TRBD2. The germline V gene has CDR1 MNHEY and CDR2 SVGEGT. J gave up 2 bases and V 2 bases, and 5 bases lay outside the gene matches. The CDR3 has 17 amino acids.

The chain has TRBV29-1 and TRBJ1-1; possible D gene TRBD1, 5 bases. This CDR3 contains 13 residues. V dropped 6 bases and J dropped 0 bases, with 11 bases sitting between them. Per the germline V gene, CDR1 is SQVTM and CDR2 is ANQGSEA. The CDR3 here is CSVAGRLNTEAFF. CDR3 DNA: TGCAGCGTGGCAGGGCGGTTGAACACTGAAGCTTTCTTT.